The 4 T cell receptor beta chains given below trace back to one sample, sequenced in a study of shared clonotypes between healthy human individuals. Method: immunoSEQ multiplex PCR; TCRdb's copy keeps in-frame clones and lacks some. The sample lists a few million clones; around nine tenths were seen once. What was sequenced was naive CD4+ T cells sorted from blood. Subset here: CD45RA+ positively selected. These receptors were obtained from a man between 18 and 29 years old in good health.

This chain connects TRBV30 to TRBJ1-2; TRBD1 aligns across 7 bases. Germline V gives CDR1 GTSNPN, CDR2 SVGIG (reference sequence). Germline trimming cut 4 bases from V and 2 bases from J; bases unmatched to any gene: 13. The CDR3 is made up of 16 amino acids. The CDR3 sequence is CAWTRATDRHNYGYTF. The CDR3, as DNA: TGTGCCTGGACCAGAGCCACGGACAGGCACAACTATGGCTACACCTTC.

The CDR3 DNA reads as TGTGCCAGCAGTTTATGGGCAGGAACCTACGAGCAGTACTTC. Its translation: CASSLWAGTYEQYF. V usage is TRBV28 and J usage is TRBJ2-7; D is undetermined. Germline CDR1 is MDHEN and CDR2 is SYDVKM. V lost 0 bases, J lost 2 bases, and 8 bases lay in between. CDR3 length equals 14 residues.

The chain carries TRBV28 and TRBJ1-2; TRBD1 might be the D (6 bases). Trimming shortened V by 6 bases and J by 8 bases, and 19 bases separated the two germline ends. This CDR3 is built from 14 residues. Germline-derived CDR1 and CDR2 are MDHEN and SYDVKM. The CDR3, as DNA: TGTGCCAGCAGACCCCGTCCAGGGGTGGAAGGCTACACCTTC. Translating gives CASRPRPGVEGYTF.

The chain links TRBV5-1 to TRBJ2-1; D remains ambiguous. The CDR3 totals 15 residues. Germline CDR1 SGHRS, CDR2 YFSETQ. V gave up 0 bases and J gave up 3 bases, with 10 bases separating them. For the CDR3, the DNA is TGCGCCAGCAGCTTGGGGCTAGACTTCTACAATGAGCAGTTCTTC. Encoded protein: CASSLGLDFYNEQFF.